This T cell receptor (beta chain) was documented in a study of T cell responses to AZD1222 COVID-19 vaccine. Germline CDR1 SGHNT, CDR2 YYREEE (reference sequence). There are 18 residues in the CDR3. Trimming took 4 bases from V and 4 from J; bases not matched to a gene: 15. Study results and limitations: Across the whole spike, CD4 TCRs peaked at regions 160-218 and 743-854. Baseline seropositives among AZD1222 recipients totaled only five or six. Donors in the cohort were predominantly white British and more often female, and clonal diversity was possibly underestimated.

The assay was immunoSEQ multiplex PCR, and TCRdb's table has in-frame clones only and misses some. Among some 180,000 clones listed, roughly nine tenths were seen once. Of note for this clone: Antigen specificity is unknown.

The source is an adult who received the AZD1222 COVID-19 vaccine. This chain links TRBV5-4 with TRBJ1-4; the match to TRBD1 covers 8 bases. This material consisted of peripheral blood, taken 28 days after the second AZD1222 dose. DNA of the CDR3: TGTGCCAGCAGCGCGGGGACAGGACGTTCTCCGAATAATGAAAAACTGTTTTTT. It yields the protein CASSAGTGRSPNNEKLFF.